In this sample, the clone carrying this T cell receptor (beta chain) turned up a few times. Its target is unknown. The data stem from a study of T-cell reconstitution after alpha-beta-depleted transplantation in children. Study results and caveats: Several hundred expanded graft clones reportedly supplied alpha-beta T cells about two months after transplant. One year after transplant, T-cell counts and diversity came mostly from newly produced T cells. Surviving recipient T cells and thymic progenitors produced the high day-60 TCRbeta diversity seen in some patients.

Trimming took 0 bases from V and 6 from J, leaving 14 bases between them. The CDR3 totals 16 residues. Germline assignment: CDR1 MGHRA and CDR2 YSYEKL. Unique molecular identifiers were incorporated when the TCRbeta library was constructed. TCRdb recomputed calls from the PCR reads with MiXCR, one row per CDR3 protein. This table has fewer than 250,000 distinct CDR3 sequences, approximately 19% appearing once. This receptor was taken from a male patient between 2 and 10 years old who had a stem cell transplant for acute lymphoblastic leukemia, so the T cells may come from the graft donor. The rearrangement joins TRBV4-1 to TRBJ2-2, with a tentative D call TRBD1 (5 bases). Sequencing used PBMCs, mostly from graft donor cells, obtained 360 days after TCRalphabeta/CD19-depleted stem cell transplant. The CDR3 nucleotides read TGCGCCAGCAGCCAAGAAAGGGGAAGAACGGCCGGGGAGCTGTTTTTT. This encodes CASSQERGRTAGELFF.